Included here is one T cell receptor beta chain sequence, with context. Its antigen is currently unknown. The sample is drawn from a study of cytomegalovirus exposure and HLA in healthy donors. General observations from the study: CMV antigen specificity of a few CMV-associated chains was confirmed in vitro. An apparent linkage of common viral pathogens to several of the most significant clusters emerged in a later analysis. Sequencing depth roughly uniform across donors was assumed in presence/absence analyses.

PCR involved 60 Vbeta and 13 Jbeta primers. Sequencing used immunoSEQ multiplex PCR; TCRdb keeps in-frame clones, though not all of them. The data show some 160,000 clones, around 77% seen once. The donors (healthy individuals) were bone marrow donors. Trimming shortened V by 6 bases and J by 7 bases, and 6 bases separated the two germline ends. The CDR3 extends over 10 amino acids. Germline V lookup: CDR1 MDHEN, CDR2 SYDVKM. This chain connects TRBV28 to TRBJ1-2, with D hard to call. The TCR sequence derives from a man aged 50-60 years in good health and CMV-seropositive. Specimen: PBMCs. Here the CDR3 reads CASRQSGYTF. CDR3 in DNA: TGTGCCAGCAGACAGTCTGGCTACACCTTC.